The text below deals with one T cell receptor (beta chain). The V end lost 4 bases, the J end lost 2 bases, and 9 bases lay between the germline ends. This CDR3 contains 13 residues. The V gene's germline CDR1 is KGHSH and CDR2 LQKENI. These data are taken from a study of control samples from healthy donors and cancer patients. The table came from immunoSEQ multiplex PCR; TCRdb's copy has only in-frame clones and leaves some out. The table records under 200,000 clones, 90% to 95% of them present only once. Sequenced: blood. The receptor's source is a woman in her 30s in good health. The chain is built from TRBV18 and TRBJ2-7; no clear D gene. CDR3 sequence reads: CASSQDGPYEQYF. The CDR3 DNA reads TGTGCCAGCTCACAGGACGGGCCCTACGAGCAGTACTTC.